This T cell receptor (beta chain) was identified in a study of T cell changes during pregnancy in multiple sclerosis. The repertoire was sequenced with immunoSEQ multiplex PCR; TCRdb's copy has only in-frame clones and lacks some. The profile covers roughly 25,000 clones, with about 91% appearing a single time and roughly 15% taken by the ten largest. This CDR3 comprises 14 residues. V lost 6 bases to trimming and J lost 3 bases; unmatched junction nucleotides: 4. CDR1 MDHEN and CDR2 SYDVKM come from the germline V gene. The chain recombines TRBV28 with TRBJ2-1, with 8 bases matching TRBD2. This clonotype was obtained from a female donor with multiple sclerosis, enrolled in a pregnancy study. The sample was CD8+ T cells from peripheral blood mononuclear cells, taken in the second trimester of pregnancy. Here the CDR3 DNA reads TGTGCCAGCAGGTCCGGGACTAGCTACAATGAGCAGTTCTTC. Translated: CASRSGTSYNEQFF.